The TCR beta chain under discussion was sequenced for a study of T cell repertoires in cytomegalovirus infection. For the study at large: Well-studied HLA-B-restricted epitopes and recently identified HLA-C-restricted epitopes of CMV were both used in the study. Public TCR beta signatures were indicative of both CMV infection and a matching HLA type.

Germline values: CDR1 MNHEY, CDR2 SVGAGI. The CDR3 is 15 residues long. V gave up 4 bases and J gave up 2 bases, with 13 bases separating them. This clonotype has a handful of counts. The target antigen is unknown. General study results and limits: The ex vivo response was dominated by HLA-C-restricted CMV-specific TCR beta clonotypes. Frequencies of public TCR beta families were cumulated, and this identified carriers of CMV plus the relevant HLA.

TCRdb used MiXCR to reprocess the reads, holding one entry per CDR3 protein. The table has some 800,000 distinct CDR3 sequences, about 31% seen once. This TCR was recovered from a human donor in good health (CMV status not recorded). Some clones in this sample may be carry-over from other donors' samples. The V and J genes are TRBV6-5 and TRBJ2-3; D unclear. Sequenced material: cultured CD8+ T cells from PBMCs, taken from culture after CMV antigen stimulation. Here the CDR3 DNA reads TGTGCCAGCAGTTCCCCGGCGCACCCCACAGATACGCAGTATTTT. It translates to CASSSPAHPTDTQYF.